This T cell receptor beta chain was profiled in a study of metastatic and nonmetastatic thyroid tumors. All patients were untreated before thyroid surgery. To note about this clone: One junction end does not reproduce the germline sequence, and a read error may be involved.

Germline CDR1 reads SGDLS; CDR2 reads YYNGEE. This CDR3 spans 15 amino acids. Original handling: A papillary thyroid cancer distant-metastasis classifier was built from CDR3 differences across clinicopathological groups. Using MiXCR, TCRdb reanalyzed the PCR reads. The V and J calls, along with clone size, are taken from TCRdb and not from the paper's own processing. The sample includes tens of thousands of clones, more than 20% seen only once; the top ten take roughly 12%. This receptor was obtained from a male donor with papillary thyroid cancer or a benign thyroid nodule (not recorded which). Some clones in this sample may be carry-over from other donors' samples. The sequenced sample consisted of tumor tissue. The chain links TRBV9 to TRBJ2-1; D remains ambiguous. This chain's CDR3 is CSSSLTVSLDNEQFF. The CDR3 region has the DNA TGTTCCAGCAGCCTCACTGTGTCTCTCGACAATGAGCAGTTCTTC.